Each of the 26 T cell receptor beta chains below was sequenced from the same sample in a study of blood T cell repertoires in COVID-19. Libraries were prepared by immunoSEQ multiplex PCR; TCRdb keeps only in-frame clonotypes and omits some of them. The sample has about 370,000 clones, around 87% seen once. The source material was peripheral blood. Receptors were obtained from a woman in her thirties with COVID-19, enrolled during active disease.

The gene calls are TRBV7-9 and TRBJ2-5, with D perhaps matching TRBD2 (6 bases). V was pared by 1 base and J by 5 bases, with 17 bases between. Germline V gene lookup returns CDR1 SEHNR and CDR2 FQNEAQ (reference sequence). The CDR3 spans 16 residues. CDR3 sequence (DNA): TGTGCCAGCAGCTTAGGGACTACAGGAGGGTATGAGACCCAGTACTTC. Protein product: CASSLGTTGGYETQYF.

V and J are TRBV19 and TRBJ2-2, with TRBD2 matching over 8 bases. Germline CDR1 and CDR2: LNHDA and SQIVND (reference sequence). J lost 4 bases, V lost 5 bases, and 3 bases had no gene match. The CDR3 is 14 amino acids. In nucleotides, the CDR3 is TGTGCCAGTAGTTACGGGAGGGCCACCGGGGAGCTGTTTTTT. Protein sequence: CASSYGRATGELFF.

This chain uses TRBV30 with TRBJ2-1; tentatively, D is TRBD1 (5 bases). This CDR3 is 13 amino acids long. Trimming took 2 bases from V and 4 from J, leaving 9 bases between them. Germline V CDR1 and CDR2: GTSNPN, SVGIG (reference sequence). This CDR3 is CAWSTDSYNEQFF. The CDR3 DNA reads TGTGCCTGGAGTACCGACAGTTACAATGAGCAGTTCTTC.

This clone has a single count. This rearrangement joins TRBV5-6 to TRBJ1-4; D might be TRBD1 (5 bases). Between the trimmed V and J ends, which lost 3 bases and 7 bases, there was a span of 22 bases. This CDR3 is built from 17 residues. Germline V lookup: CDR1 SGHDT, CDR2 YYEEEE. CDR3 region: CASSSGRDPGWGEKLFF. The DNA of the CDR3 is TGTGCCAGCAGCTCGGGTAGAGATCCAGGGTGGGGTGAAAAACTGTTTTTT.

This clone was seen a single time. The chain has TRBV19 and TRBJ2-2; D ambiguous. CDR3 length equals 13 residues. Germline CDR1 LNHDA, CDR2 SQIVND (reference sequence). The V end lost 3 bases, the J end lost 6 bases, and 8 bases lay between the germline ends. CDR3 loop: CASSILRSGELFF. The CDR3 bases are TGTGCCAGTAGTATTCTTAGATCCGGGGAGCTGTTTTTT.

CDR3 sequence reads: CASSVGLAGAQYEQYF. DNA of the CDR3: TGTGCCAGCAGCGTGGGACTAGCGGGAGCCCAGTACGAGCAGTACTTC. The chain joins TRBV9 to TRBJ2-7; 14 positions agree with TRBD2. The V segment lost 2 bases and the J segment 4 bases; nucleotides outside the gene matches: 5. CDR1 and CDR2 (germline): SGDLS, YYNGEE. This CDR3 spans 16 amino acids.

CDR3 nucleotide sequence: TGCGCCAGCAGCTTGGGCGGGGGTGGAATCAATGAGCAGTTCTTC. Translated: CASSLGGGGINEQFF. V is TRBV5-1 and J is TRBJ2-1, with 7 bases fitting TRBD2. The germline V gene has CDR1 SGHRS and CDR2 YFSETQ. V lost 0 bases, J lost 6 bases, and 6 bases stayed unmatched. The CDR3 consists of 15 residues.

This chain connects TRBV3-1 (or the pseudogene TRBV3-2) to TRBJ2-1; 10 positions agree with TRBD2. CDR1 and CDR2 (germline): LGHDT, YNNKEL (reference sequence). J lost 5 bases, V lost 4 bases, and 2 bases had no gene match. CDR3 length: 14 residues. CDR3: CASSPGLAHNEQFF. In DNA, the CDR3 is TGTGCCAGCAGCCCGGGACTAGCGCACAATGAGCAGTTCTTC.

This clone appeared a single time. V is TRBV5-6 and J is TRBJ1-1; unclear D gene. Per germline, CDR1 SGHDT and CDR2 YYEEEE. The CDR3 consists of 13 residues. Trimming pared 0 bases from V and 3 bases from J, leaving 6 bases between. The CDR3 DNA is TGTGCCAGCAGCTTGGTTCGGTACACTGAAGCTTTCTTT. This sequence encodes CASSLVRYTEAFF.

The rearrangement joins TRBV11-2 to TRBJ2-1, with 15 bases matching TRBD2. This CDR3 has 16 amino acids. Germline CDR1 SGHAT, CDR2 FQNNGV. After removal of 5 bases from V and 10 bases from J, the junction contained 9 bases not matched to a gene. The CDR3 nucleotides read TGTGCCAGCAGCGGATGGACTAGCGGGAGGGCCATGGAGCAGTTCTTC. It yields the protein CASSGWTSGRAMEQFF.

The J gene is TRBJ1-1, the V gene TRBV5-5, with 9 bases lining up with TRBD1. The junction had 8 bases not matched to a gene; V was cut back by 4 bases and J by 4 bases. The CDR3 totals 15 residues. The germline gives CDR1 SGHKS, CDR2 YYEKEE (reference sequence). The CDR3 sequence: CASSHRDRVSTEAFF. The DNA of the CDR3 is TGTGCCAGCAGCCACCGGGACAGGGTCTCCACTGAAGCTTTCTTT.

V usage is TRBV19 and J usage is TRBJ1-3; no clear D gene. The V end was cut by 5 bases, the J end by 2 bases, with 10 bases between. The CDR3 totals 14 residues. Germline-derived CDR1 and CDR2 are LNHDA and SQIVND (reference sequence). DNA of the CDR3: TGTGCCAGTAGTCCTGACCGGGCTGGAAACACCATATATTTT. Encoded protein: CASSPDRAGNTIYF.

The CDR3 protein is CAWNLAGPPDTQYF. CDR3 sequence (DNA): TGTGCCTGGAATCTAGCGGGGCCACCAGATACGCAGTATTTT. The chain uses TRBV30 and TRBJ2-3; 9 bases line up with TRBD2. Germline CDR1 reads GTSNPN; CDR2 reads SVGIG (reference sequence). CDR3 length equals 14 residues. V dropped 4 bases and J dropped 4; count of bases not matched to a gene: 6.

V and J are TRBV20-1 and TRBJ2-1; TRBD2 aligns across 9 bases. Germline V CDR1 and CDR2: DFQATT, SNEGSKA (reference sequence). With 3 bases clipped from V and 0 bases from J, the junction kept 6 bases outside the gene matches. The CDR3 has 16 amino acids. The CDR3 DNA reads TGCAGTGCTAGTGAGCGGGAGGAAAGCTCCTACAATGAGCAGTTCTTC. This sequence encodes CSASEREESSYNEQFF.

The V gene is TRBV11-2, the J gene TRBJ1-2, with D possibly matching TRBD1 (5 bases). V was cut by 1 base and J by 8 bases, with 8 bases left in between. Germline V gene sequence: CDR1 SGHAT, CDR2 FQNNGV. The CDR3 consists of 12 residues. The DNA of the CDR3 is TGTGCCAGCAGCTTAGCGACAGCCGGCTACACCTTC. This codes for CASSLATAGYTF. The full variable domain, with the rest looked up from reference TRBV11-2 and TRBJ1-2, is EAGVAQSPRYKIIEKRQSVAFWCNPISGHATLYWYQQILGQGPKLLIQFQNNGVVDDSQLPKDRFSAERLKGVDSTLKIQPAKLEDSAVYLCASSLATAGYTFGSGTRLTVV.

This chain connects TRBV27 to TRBJ2-7, with 9 bases identical to TRBD2. The CDR3 sequence is 14 residues long. Looked up from germline, CDR1 is MNHEY and CDR2 is SMNVEV (reference sequence). V gave up 6 bases and J gave up 4 bases; unmatched junction bases: 7. CDR3 protein: CASSSGTSFYEQYF. In nucleotides, the CDR3 is TGTGCCAGCAGCTCCGGGACTAGCTTTTACGAGCAGTACTTC.

The chain is built from TRBV11-1 and TRBJ2-7; a possible D gene is TRBD2 (5 bases). V lost 5 bases to trimming and J lost 3 bases, with 11 bases between them. The germline CDR1 and CDR2 sequences are SGHAT and FQDESV (reference sequence). The CDR3 has 13 residues. The CDR3 spells CASSPRTGYEQYF. CDR3 sequence (DNA): TGTGCCAGCAGCCCGAGGACTGGCTACGAGCAGTACTTC.

V and J are TRBV2 and TRBJ2-7, with 8 nucleotides matching TRBD1. V lost 4 bases to trimming and J lost 4 bases; unmatched junction nucleotides: 9. Per germline, CDR1 SNHLY and CDR2 FYNNEI. The CDR3 runs to 15 residues. The CDR3: CASSVIGTGPYEQYF. The CDR3 DNA reads as TGTGCCAGCAGTGTAATAGGGACAGGACCATACGAGCAGTACTTC.

V and J are TRBV28 and TRBJ1-2; D is perhaps TRBD1 (5 bases). Per germline, CDR1 MDHEN and CDR2 SYDVKM. The CDR3 runs to 15 residues. With 4 bases removed from V and 2 bases from J, the gap between germline ends came to 14 bases. The CDR3 nucleotides read TGTGCCAGCAGTTCGCTAGGCAGGGTCAACTATGGCTACACCTTC. Translating it yields CASSSLGRVNYGYTF.

The chain employs TRBV5-6 and TRBJ2-7; TRBD2 agrees at 11 bases. V was pared by 4 bases and J by 0 bases, with 6 bases of the junction left unmatched. Germline loops: CDR1 SGHDT, CDR2 YYEEEE. This CDR3 is built from 16 residues. CDR3 nucleotide sequence: TGTGCCAGCAGCCCGGGACTAGCGGTGAGCTCCTACGAGCAGTACTTC. Its protein is CASSPGLAVSSYEQYF.

V and J are TRBV5-8 and TRBJ1-5, with 10 bases identical to TRBD1. V lost 4 bases and J lost 1; bases outside the gene matches: 5. Per the germline V gene, CDR1 is SGHTS and CDR2 is YDEGEE. CDR3 length equals 16 residues. CDR3: CASSQPGQGSNQPQHF. CDR3 DNA sequence: TGTGCCAGCAGCCAGCCGGGACAGGGGAGCAATCAGCCCCAGCATTTT.

The V call is TRBV5-6, the J call TRBJ2-7; perhaps TRBD1 as D (5 bases). Per germline, CDR1 SGHDT and CDR2 YYEEEE. The V end lost 4 bases, the J end lost 2 bases, and 10 bases lay between the germline ends. The length of the CDR3 is 13 residues. CDR3 coding DNA: TGTGCCAGCAGCCGACAGAGAGCCTACGAGCAGTACTTC. Translated: CASSRQRAYEQYF.

This chain uses TRBV2 with TRBJ1-1; 9 bases agree with TRBD1. Germline loops: CDR1 SNHLY, CDR2 FYNNEI. V dropped 6 bases and J dropped 5; count of bases not matched to a gene: 7. This CDR3 region has 14 residues. The CDR3, as DNA: TGTGCCAGCAGCACACAGGGGGCGGGAACTGAAGCTTTCTTT. As protein: CASSTQGAGTEAFF.

V gene TRBV6-2 or TRBV6-3 combines with J gene TRBJ2-7; 7 nucleotides agree with TRBD1. The J segment lost 5 bases and the V segment lost 0 bases, leaving 10 bases of the junction unmatched. The CDR3 consists of 16 residues. Germline-derived CDR1 and CDR2 are MNHEY and SVGEGT. The CDR3: CASSYSFRQGPDEQYF. CDR3 sequence (DNA): TGTGCCAGCAGTTACTCATTTCGACAGGGTCCAGACGAGCAGTACTTC.

Here the CDR3 DNA reads TGCGCCAGCATAAAACAGGGGGCCTACACTGAAGCTTTCTTT. Amino acid sequence: CASIKQGAYTEAFF. The rearrangement links TRBV10-2 to TRBJ1-1, with 9 bases lining up with TRBD1. CDR3 size: 14 residues. V shed 7 bases and J 3 bases; nucleotides not matched to a gene: 6. CDR1 is WSHSY, CDR2 SAAADI, per germline.

The chain joins TRBV19 to TRBJ2-1; the match to TRBD2 covers 13 bases. Germline V CDR1 and CDR2: LNHDA, SQIVND (reference sequence). V trimming: 3 bases; J trimming: 7 bases; junction bases outside the gene matches: 12. The CDR3 consists of 18 residues. This chain's CDR3 is CASSIRRTSGRSRNEQFF. The DNA for the CDR3 is TGTGCCAGTAGTATTCGAAGGACTAGCGGGAGAAGTAGAAATGAGCAGTTCTTC.